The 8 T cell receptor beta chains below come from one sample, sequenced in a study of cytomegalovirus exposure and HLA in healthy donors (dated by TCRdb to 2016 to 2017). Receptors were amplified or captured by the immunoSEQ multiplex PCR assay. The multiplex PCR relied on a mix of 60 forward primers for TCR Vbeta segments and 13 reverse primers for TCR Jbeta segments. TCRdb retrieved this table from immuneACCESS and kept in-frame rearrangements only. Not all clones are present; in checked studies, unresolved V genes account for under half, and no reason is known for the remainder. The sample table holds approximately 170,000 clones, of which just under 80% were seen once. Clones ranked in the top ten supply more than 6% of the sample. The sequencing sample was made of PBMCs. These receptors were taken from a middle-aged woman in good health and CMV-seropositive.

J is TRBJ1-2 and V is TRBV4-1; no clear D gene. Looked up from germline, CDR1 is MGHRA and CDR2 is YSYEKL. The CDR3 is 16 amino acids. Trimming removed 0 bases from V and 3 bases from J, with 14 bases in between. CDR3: CASSQDSLGQDYGYTF. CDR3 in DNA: TGCGCCAGCAGCCAAGATTCGCTGGGCCAAGACTATGGCTACACCTTC.

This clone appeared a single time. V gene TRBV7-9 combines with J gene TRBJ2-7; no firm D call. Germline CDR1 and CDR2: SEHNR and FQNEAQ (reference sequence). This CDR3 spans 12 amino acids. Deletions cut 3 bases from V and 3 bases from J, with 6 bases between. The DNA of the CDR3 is TGTGCCAGCAGCTTGAGTCTCTACGAGCAGTACTTC. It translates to CASSLSLYEQYF.

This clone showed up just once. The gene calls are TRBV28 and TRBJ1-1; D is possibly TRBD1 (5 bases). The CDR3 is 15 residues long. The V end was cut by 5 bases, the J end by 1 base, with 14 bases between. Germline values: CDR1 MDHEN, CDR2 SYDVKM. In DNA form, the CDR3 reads TGTGCCAGCAGTAGCCCCGCGGGGGGGAACACTGAAGCTTTCTTT. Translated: CASSSPAGGNTEAFF.

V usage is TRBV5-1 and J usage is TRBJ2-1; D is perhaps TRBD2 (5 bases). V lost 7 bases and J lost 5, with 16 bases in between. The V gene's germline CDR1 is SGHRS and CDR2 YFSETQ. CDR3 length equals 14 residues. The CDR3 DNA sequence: TGCGCCAGCTTTGAGGGCCCTAGGGACAATGAGCAGTTCTTC. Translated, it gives CASFEGPRDNEQFF.

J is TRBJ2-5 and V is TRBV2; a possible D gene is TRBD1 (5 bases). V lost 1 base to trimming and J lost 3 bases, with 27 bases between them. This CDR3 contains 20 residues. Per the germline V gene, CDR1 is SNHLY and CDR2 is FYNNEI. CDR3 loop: CASSEDFIWVTAPHKETQYF. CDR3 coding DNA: TGTGCCAGCAGTGAAGACTTTATATGGGTGACAGCGCCTCATAAAGAGACCCAGTACTTC.

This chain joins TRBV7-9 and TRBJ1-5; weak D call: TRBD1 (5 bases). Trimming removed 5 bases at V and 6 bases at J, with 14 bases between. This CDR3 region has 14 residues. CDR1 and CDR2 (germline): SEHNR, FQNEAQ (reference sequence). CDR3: CASSADGGRQPQHF. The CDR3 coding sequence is TGTGCCAGCAGCGCAGACGGGGGTCGTCAGCCCCAGCATTTT.

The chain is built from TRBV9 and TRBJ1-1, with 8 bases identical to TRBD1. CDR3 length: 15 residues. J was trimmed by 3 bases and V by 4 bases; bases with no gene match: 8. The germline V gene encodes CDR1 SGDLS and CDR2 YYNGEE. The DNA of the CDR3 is TGTGCCAGCAGCTTCGGGACAGGTGGACACACTGAAGCTTTCTTT. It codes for CASSFGTGGHTEAFF.

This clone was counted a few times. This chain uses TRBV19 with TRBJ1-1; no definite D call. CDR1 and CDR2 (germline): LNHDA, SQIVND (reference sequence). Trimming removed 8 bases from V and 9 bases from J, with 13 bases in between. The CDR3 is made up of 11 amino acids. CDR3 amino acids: CASDDTMKAFF. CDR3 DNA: TGTGCCAGTGATGATACTATGAAAGCTTTCTTT. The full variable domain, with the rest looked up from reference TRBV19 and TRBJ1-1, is DGGITQSPKYLFRKEGQNVTLSCEQNLNHDAMYWYRQDPGQGLRLIYYSQIVNDFQKGDIAEGYSVSREKKESFPLTVTSAQKNPTAFYLCASDDTMKAFFGQGTRLTVV.